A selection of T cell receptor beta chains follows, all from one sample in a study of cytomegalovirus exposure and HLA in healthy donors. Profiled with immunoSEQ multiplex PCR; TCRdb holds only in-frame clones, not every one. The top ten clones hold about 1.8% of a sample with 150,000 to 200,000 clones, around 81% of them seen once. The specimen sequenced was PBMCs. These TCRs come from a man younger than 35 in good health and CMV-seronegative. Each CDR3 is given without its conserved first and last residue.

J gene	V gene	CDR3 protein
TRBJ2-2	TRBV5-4	ASSQYDSPNTGELF
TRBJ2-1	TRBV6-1	ASTPGGRYNEQF
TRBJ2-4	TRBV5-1	ASSSKTDITKNIQY
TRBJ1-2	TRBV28	ASSSQGTDYLGGYT
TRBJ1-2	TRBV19	ASSPGRYGYT
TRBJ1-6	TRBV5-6	ASSSDNSPLH
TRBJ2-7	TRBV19	ASSTRASGAPYEQY
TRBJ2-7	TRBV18	ASSPSGGAYEQY
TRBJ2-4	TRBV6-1	ASSATKVAPLAKNIQY
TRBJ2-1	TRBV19	ASSTLAESYNEQF
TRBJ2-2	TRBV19	ASRAVGDTGELF
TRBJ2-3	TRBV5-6	ASTLTGGPADTQY
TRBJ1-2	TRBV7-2	ASSLGPSSTGNGYT
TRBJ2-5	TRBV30	AWLAGRETQY
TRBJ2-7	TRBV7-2	ASSARDSSYEQY
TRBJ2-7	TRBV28	ASSLGVASRYEQY
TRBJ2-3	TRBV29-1	SVDTSGVTADTQY
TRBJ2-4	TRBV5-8	ASSSGLAGSAKNIQY
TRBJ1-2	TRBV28	ASRLTGHRYGYT
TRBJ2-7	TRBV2	ASRQPEEQY
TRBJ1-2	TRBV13	ASSLQGTGGYT
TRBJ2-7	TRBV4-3	ASSQVTGTSGYEQY
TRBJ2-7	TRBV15	ATSRDMQENYEQY
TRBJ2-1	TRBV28	ASSLPRDREQF
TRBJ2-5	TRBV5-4	ASSPFAASGGRETQY
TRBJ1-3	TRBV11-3	ASSSPAAGPGNTIY
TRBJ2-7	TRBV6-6	AGGKTGTYEQY
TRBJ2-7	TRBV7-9	ASSSRDTLYEQY
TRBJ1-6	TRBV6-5	ASSTRVSPLH
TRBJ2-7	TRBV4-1	ASSLSPLYEQY
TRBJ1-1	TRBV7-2	ASSLVGVRNTEAF
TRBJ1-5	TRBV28	ASRQDYNQPQH
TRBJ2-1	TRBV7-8	ASSSQRIRGLAGGHEQF
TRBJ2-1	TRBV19	ASSIASGQYNEQF
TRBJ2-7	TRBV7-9	SSNILAASDNTPGEQY
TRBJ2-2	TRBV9	ASSAGDRDTGELF
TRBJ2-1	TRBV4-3	ASSQDRVWNEQF
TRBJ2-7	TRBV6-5	ASSYSGQGGFHEQY
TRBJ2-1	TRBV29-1	SVDRLAGDNQQF
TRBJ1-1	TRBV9	ASSPLGQRLNTEAF
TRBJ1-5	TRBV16	ASSQTGPLGGIISQPQH
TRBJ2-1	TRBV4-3	ASSQVPAGGYNEQF
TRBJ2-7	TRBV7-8	ASSLVGRGTGWYEQY
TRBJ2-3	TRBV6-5	ASSSGSYPWGTQY
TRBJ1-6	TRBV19	ASRGAHNSPLH
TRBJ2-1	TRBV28	ASSLSNSRFLTVSYNEQF
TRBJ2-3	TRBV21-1	ASSSRTGTTDTQY
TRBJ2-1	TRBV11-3	ASRGSGNEQF
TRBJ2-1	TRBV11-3	ASSESSYNEQF
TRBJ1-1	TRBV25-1	ASKGGARTEAF
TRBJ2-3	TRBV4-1	ASSRRAGGTDTQY
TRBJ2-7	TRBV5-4	ASSQGLAGGAAYEQY